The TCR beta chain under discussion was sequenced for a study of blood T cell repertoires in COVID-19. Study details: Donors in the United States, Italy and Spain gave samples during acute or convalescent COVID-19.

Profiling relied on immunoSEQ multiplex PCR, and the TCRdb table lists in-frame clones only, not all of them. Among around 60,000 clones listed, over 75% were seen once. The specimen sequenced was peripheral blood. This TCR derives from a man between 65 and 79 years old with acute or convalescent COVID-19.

In DNA, the CDR3 is TGTGCCAGCAGGCAGGGCCCTGTGGTCGATGAGCAGTTCTTC. As protein: CASRQGPVVDEQFF. The chain has TRBV2 and TRBJ2-1; D might be TRBD1 (5 bases). Trimming left V 6 bases short and J 8 bases short, with 17 bases between. This CDR3 comprises 14 residues. Germline values: CDR1 SNHLY, CDR2 FYNNEI.